These 17 T cell receptor beta chains were sequenced from one sample in a study of cytomegalovirus exposure and HLA in healthy donors. It was with 60 Vbeta and 13 Jbeta primers that the PCR ran. The assay was immunoSEQ multiplex PCR, and TCRdb's table has in-frame clones only and misses some. The data show fewer than 250,000 clones, more than 75% seen once. The specimen sequenced was PBMCs. These receptors all stem from a human donor in good health.

In its sample, this clone was seen once. The chain couples TRBV5-1 to TRBJ2-3; 8 bases match TRBD2. The CDR3 runs to 16 residues. Germline assignment: CDR1 SGHRS and CDR2 YFSETQ. V lost 2 bases and J lost 4; bases outside the gene matches: 9. In nucleotides, the CDR3 is TGCGCCAGCAGCTTCTTTTCGCGGGAGGTTCCAGATACGCAGTATTTT. It is translated as CASSFFSREVPDTQYF.

The CDR3 coding sequence is TGCAGCGTCGGACAGGGTTATGGCTACACCTTC. Amino acid sequence: CSVGQGYGYTF. The V call is TRBV29-1, the J call TRBJ1-2; 8 bases match TRBD1. The germline V gene encodes CDR1 SQVTM and CDR2 ANQGSEA. The length of the CDR3 is 11 residues. The V gene end was trimmed by 6 bases and the J gene end by 5 bases; junction bases not matched to a gene: 2.

The gene calls are TRBV19 and TRBJ1-5, with 8 bases fitting TRBD1. This CDR3 has 15 amino acids. The J segment lost 4 bases and the V segment lost 6 bases, leaving 8 bases of the junction unmatched. Germline lookup yields CDR1 LNHDA and CDR2 SQIVND (reference sequence). This chain's CDR3 is CASRKTGALNQPQHF. In DNA, the CDR3 is TGTGCCAGTAGAAAGACAGGGGCCTTAAATCAGCCCCAGCATTTT.

The chain employs TRBV18 and TRBJ1-4; tentative D call: TRBD1 (5 bases). The V gene's germline CDR1 is KGHSH and CDR2 LQKENI. The CDR3 totals 15 residues. V shed 6 bases and J shed 0 bases, with 11 bases lying between them. The CDR3: CASSGGRATNEKLFF. The CDR3 DNA reads TGTGCCAGCTCGGGCGGCAGGGCAACTAATGAAAAACTGTTTTTT.

This clone was detected only a few times. V and J are TRBV13 and TRBJ1-2; D is undetermined. V lost 0 bases and J lost 8, with 10 bases in between. CDR1 and CDR2 (germline): PRHDT, FYEKMQ (reference sequence). This CDR3 spans 13 amino acids. The CDR3 region is CASSLGPTQGYTF. CDR3 DNA sequence: TGTGCCAGCAGCTTAGGCCCCACGCAGGGCTACACCTTC.

In this sample, this clone turned up once. The CDR3 DNA reads TGTGCCAGCAGCCAAGAAGCGGGAGTCTTCTACAATGAGCAGTTCTTC. Translated: CASSQEAGVFYNEQFF. V and J are TRBV4-2 and TRBJ2-1; 8 bases are shared with TRBD2. The CDR3 length is 16 residues. Trimming at V came to 0 bases and at J to 3 bases, leaving 4 bases not matched to a gene. Germline CDR1 reads LGHNA; CDR2 reads YNFKEQ.

The chain has TRBV2 and TRBJ2-7; weak D call: TRBD1 (6 bases). The germline gives CDR1 SNHLY, CDR2 FYNNEI. Trimming took 7 bases from V and 2 from J, leaving 12 bases between them. The CDR3 is 13 amino acids. CDR3 bases: TGTGCCAGCAAAAACAGGGCTCCCTACGAGCAGTACTTC. Protein sequence: CASKNRAPYEQYF.

The chain joins TRBV5-4 to TRBJ1-2; 7 bases fit TRBD1. The CDR3 has 17 residues. The germline V gene encodes CDR1 SGHNT and CDR2 YYREEE (reference sequence). The V and J ends lost 5 bases and 8 bases, in that order; junction bases with no gene match: 21. CDR3 nucleotide sequence: TGTGCCAGCAGTCCACCCCCCATTATCAGGGGGATGCAGGGCTACACCTTC. Translated, it gives CASSPPPIIRGMQGYTF.

V is TRBV2 and J is TRBJ2-3; 8 bases match TRBD2. Germline assignment: CDR1 SNHLY and CDR2 FYNNEI. The CDR3 has 16 amino acids. V shed 3 bases and J 5 bases; nucleotides not matched to a gene: 10. The CDR3 loop reads CASSDYKRESGDTQYF. CDR3 coding DNA: TGTGCCAGCAGTGATTATAAGCGGGAGTCTGGAGATACGCAGTATTTT.

The rearrangement links TRBV4-2 to TRBJ2-1; TRBD1 aligns across 9 bases. Germline assignment: CDR1 LGHNA and CDR2 YNFKEQ. This CDR3 has 14 residues. Germline trimming cut 5 bases from V and 6 bases from J; bases unmatched to any gene: 5. The DNA for the CDR3 is TGTGCCAGCAGCTCCGGGACAGGGTCCAATGAGCAGTTCTTC. Translating gives CASSSGTGSNEQFF.

The J gene is TRBJ2-3, the V gene TRBV5-1; TRBD2 matches at 8 bases. This CDR3 is built from 15 residues. Germline trimming cut 4 bases from V and 3 bases from J; bases unmatched to any gene: 7. CDR1 is SGHRS and CDR2 is YFSETQ in the germline V gene. CDR3 residues: CASSLTGGVTDTQYF. The CDR3 DNA reads as TGCGCCAGCAGCCTGACGGGGGGGGTAACAGATACGCAGTATTTT. Filled out from reference TRBV5-1 and TRBJ2-3, the complete variable domain reads KAGVTQTPRYLIKTRGQQVTLSCSPISGHRSVSWYQQTPGQGLQFLFEYFSETQRNKGNFPGRFSGRQFSNSRSEMNVSTLELGDSALYLCASSLTGGVTDTQYFGPGTRLTVL.

The sample holds one count of this clone. J is TRBJ2-5 and V is TRBV28, with 10 nucleotides matching TRBD2. Germline CDR1 and CDR2: MDHEN and SYDVKM. This CDR3 contains 13 residues. V trimming: 8 bases; J trimming: 4 bases; junction bases outside the gene matches: 4. CDR3 sequence: CASGTSVGETQYF. The CDR3 DNA is TGTGCCAGCGGGACTAGCGTTGGAGAGACCCAGTACTTC.

V gene TRBV6-6 combines with J gene TRBJ1-1; perhaps TRBD1 as D (5 bases). V was trimmed by 2 bases and J by 0 bases, leaving 10 bases between them. In germline, CDR1 is MNHNY, CDR2 SVGAGI (reference sequence). The CDR3 consists of 15 residues. The CDR3 DNA follows: TGTGCCAGCAGTTACGCGGAGACAGTGAACACTGAAGCTTTCTTT. Translation: CASSYAETVNTEAFF.

Judged by abundance, this clone is medium-sized. The V call is TRBV10-3, the J call TRBJ1-5, with 7 nucleotides matching TRBD1. Germline V gene data show CDR1 as ENHRY and CDR2 as SYGVKD. Trimming took 10 bases from V and 0 from J; bases not matched to a gene: 6. The CDR3 is 14 residues long. The CDR3 DNA reads as TGTGCCACCGCTACAGGGGATAGCAATCAGCCCCAGCATTTT. Translating gives CATATGDSNQPQHF.

The chain uses TRBV5-1 and TRBJ2-7; weak D call: TRBD1 (5 bases). The length of the CDR3 is 17 residues. The V and J ends lost 2 bases and 5 bases respectively, with 23 bases between them. Germline assignment: CDR1 SGHRS and CDR2 YFSETQ. CDR3: CASSLTQAGNLFHEQYF. In nucleotides, the CDR3 is TGCGCCAGCAGCTTAACCCAAGCAGGGAACTTGTTCCACGAGCAGTACTTC.

The chain combines TRBV9 with TRBJ2-1, with TRBD2 identical over 9 bases. J lost 4 bases, V lost 0 bases, and 2 bases had no gene match. The CDR3 is made up of 15 amino acids. Germline CDR1 and CDR2: SGDLS and YYNGEE. CDR3 DNA sequence: TGTGCCAGCAGCGTAGGCAGCGGGAGGTACAATGAGCAGTTCTTC. Its protein product is CASSVGSGRYNEQFF.

The genes are TRBV7-9 and TRBJ2-7; the match to TRBD1 covers 9 bases. V lost 5 bases to trimming and J lost 4 bases; unmatched junction nucleotides: 3. The CDR3 runs 13 residues. Germline values: CDR1 SEHNR, CDR2 FQNEAQ (reference sequence). The CDR3 here is CASSQGTGYEQYF. CDR3 bases: TGTGCCAGCAGCCAAGGGACAGGGTACGAGCAGTACTTC. Together with reference TRBV7-9 and TRBJ2-7, the CDR3 gives the full variable domain: DTGVSQNPRHKITKRGQNVTFRCDPISEHNRLYWYRQTLGQGPEFLTYFQNEAQLEKSRLLSDRFSAERPKGSFSTLEIQRTEQGDSAMYLCASSQGTGYEQYFGPGTRLTVT.